This is a list of T cell receptor beta chains from one sample in a study of naive and memory T cell subsets. TCRdb ran MiXCR on the UMI-ligation and nested PCR reads and lists one entry per CDR3 protein. The sample consists of some 82,000 distinct CDR3 sequences, approximately 11% of them appearing once. Sequenced sample: naive CD4+ T cells from blood. Receptors originate from a human donor in good health. The CDR3 runs from the conserved cysteine through the conserved F or W. A D gene is named only where the DNA matches it firmly. A row's size may be missing; if present it is once, few, many or a size class.

>TRBJ2-1|TRBD2|few|TRBV20-1
TGCAGTGCTAGAGGGGGGACTAGCAGATACAATGAGCAGTTCTTC
CSARGGTSRYNEQFF
>TRBJ2-7|TRBD1|few|TRBV4-3
TGCGCCAGCAGCCGATTCCACACAGGGGGCAGCTACGAGCAGTACTTC
CASSRFHTGGSYEQYF
>TRBJ2-1|NA|many|TRBV7-3
TGTGCCAGCAGCTTGAACGGGAATGAGCAGTTCTTC
CASSLNGNEQFF
>TRBJ1-1|TRBD1|NA|TRBV18
TGTGCCAGCTCACAAGAATCCAGGGGGCCCAACACTGAAGCTTTCTTT
CASSQESRGPNTEAFF
>TRBJ2-5|NA|many|TRBV3-1
TGTGCCAGCAGCCAGTTTGTGGAGACCCAGTACTTC
CASSQFVETQYF
>TRBJ2-3|NA|NA|TRBV7-3
TGTGCCAGCAGCTTAACGGAAGGGGTATTTACGCAGTATTTT
CASSLTEGVFTQYF
>TRBJ2-7|TRBD2|few|TRBV5-1
TGCGCCAGCAGCTTGAATGGCGGGAGAACGGACGAGCAGTACTTC
CASSLNGGRTDEQYF
>TRBJ1-5|NA|NA|TRBV15
TGTGCCACCAGCAGAGACAAGGGAAACAATCAGCCCCAGCATTTT
CATSRDKGNNQPQHF
>TRBJ2-7|NA|few|TRBV28
TGTGCCAGCAGTTTATTGCGGGACGAGCAGTACTTC
CASSLLRDEQYF
>TRBJ2-1|NA|NA|TRBV29-1
TGCAGCGTTGCAGGGCTTTTTTCCAATGAGCAGTTCTTC
CSVAGLFSNEQFF
>TRBJ1-4|NA|NA|TRBV14
TGTGCCAGCAGCCAAGTGGTTCCGGGAGATTGGGAAAAACTGTTTTTT
CASSQVVPGDWEKLFF
>TRBJ1-1|NA|NA|TRBV6-2/TRBV6-3
TGTGCCAGCAGTTACGGGGGCAAGAACACTGAAGCTTTCTTT
CASSYGGKNTEAFF
>TRBJ2-1|NA|NA|TRBV5-4
TGTGCCAGCAGCTTGCCTGCGGGATACAATGAGCAGTTCTTC
CASSLPAGYNEQFF
>TRBJ2-1|NA|many|TRBV18
TGTGCCAGCTCACGGTTAGCGAGTGCCAATGAGCAGTTCTTC
CASSRLASANEQFF
>TRBJ2-3|NA|few|TRBV7-2
TGTGCCAGCAGCCTGCGAGATTCTAGCACAGATACGCAGTATTTT
CASSLRDSSTDTQYF
>TRBJ1-3|TRBD1|few|TRBV7-2
TGTGCCAGCAGCCCTGTCCGTAGGTCAGGGGGCGGAAACACCATATATTTT
CASSPVRRSGGGNTIYF
>TRBJ2-4|TRBD2|many|TRBV20-1
TGCAGTGCTAGTAGGGGATCTGAGACTAGCGGTCTTGGAAAGAAAAACATTCAGTACTTC
CSASRGSETSGLGKKNIQYF
>TRBJ1-5|NA|NA|TRBV9
TGTGCCAGCAGCGTAGGCGACACCAATCAGCCCCAGCATTTT
CASSVGDTNQPQHF
>TRBJ2-5|TRBD2|NA|TRBV4-3
TGCGACAGCAGCCCCAGGGCGGGGGTCCAAGAGACCCAGTACTTC
CDSSPRAGVQETQYF
>TRBJ2-3|NA|NA|TRBV2
TGTGCCAGCAGTCGACGGGGTGTGGATACGCAGTATTTT
CASSRRGVDTQYF
>TRBJ1-4|TRBD1|NA|TRBV4-3
TGCGCCAGCAGCCAAGACAGGGGGCGCTTACCTAATGAAAAACTGTTTTTT
CASSQDRGRLPNEKLFF
>TRBJ2-5|TRBD2|many|TRBV20-1
TGCAGTGCCCGGTCCCCTAGCGGGAGGGCCTCAGAGACCCAGTACTTC
CSARSPSGRASETQYF
>TRBJ1-2|TRBD1|NA|TRBV5-1
TGCGCCAGCAGCCCGGGGGGGACAGGGAAGCGTGGCTACACCTTC
CASSPGGTGKRGYTF
>TRBJ1-1|NA|many|TRBV7-9
TGTGCCAGCAGCTCCCCGGGGGTTTCAATGAACACTGAAGCTTTCTTT
CASSSPGVSMNTEAFF
>TRBJ1-1|NA|NA|TRBV29-1
TGCAGCGTTGAGGAGGGGGGGACTGAAGCTTTCTTT
CSVEEGGTEAFF